These T cell receptor beta chains were read from a single sample in a study of neoadjuvant nivolumab and ipilimumab in lung cancer. The assay was immunoSEQ multiplex PCR, and TCRdb's table has in-frame clones only and misses some. The sample has roughly 13,000 clones, 95% seen once. The material sequenced was peripheral blood, taken after neoadjuvant nivolumab, alone or with ipilimumab, at or shortly before surgery. The receptor source for this set is an adult with non-small cell lung cancer. Both conserved end residues are part of each CDR3. A D gene is named only where the DNA matches it firmly. Not every row has a clone size; where given, it reads once, few, many or a size class.

D: TRBD1
size: .
V: TRBV5-3
J: TRBJ1-1
CDR3: CARSLACSCGTGDRNTEAFF
DNA: TGTGCCAGAAGCTTGGCTTGTTCCTGCGGGACAGGGGATAGGAACACTGAAGCTTTCTTT

D: .
size: .
V: TRBV5-1
J: TRBJ2-7
CDR3: CASSLGGRGINEQYF
DNA: TGCGCCAGCAGCTTGGGAGGCCGGGGGATCAACGAGCAGTACTTC

D: .
size: .
V: TRBV14
J: TRBJ2-1
CDR3: CASSPRTAYNEQFF
DNA: TGTGCCAGCAGCCCGCGGACAGCTTACAATGAGCAGTTCTTC

D: .
size: .
V: TRBV6-6
J: TRBJ1-1
CDR3: CASTKAGEGGDEAFF
DNA: TGTGCCAGCACCAAGGCAGGGGAAGGTGGTGATGAAGCTTTCTTT

D: .
size: .
V: TRBV29-1
J: TRBJ1-2
CDR3: CSGVGGAGYGYTF
DNA: TGCAGCGGCGTGGGGGGCGCGGGGTATGGCTACACCTTC

D: .
size: .
V: TRBV30
J: TRBJ1-4
CDR3: CAWEEGEKLFF
DNA: TGTGCCTGGGAAGAGGGGGAAAAACTGTTTTTT

D: TRBD1
size: .
V: TRBV6-1
J: TRBJ2-7
CDR3: CASRAGQDYEQYF
DNA: TGTGCCAGCAGGGCGGGACAGGACTACGAGCAGTACTTC

D: TRBD1
size: .
V: TRBV29-1
J: TRBJ2-7
CDR3: CSARQGYEQYF
DNA: TGCAGCGCCAGACAGGGTTACGAGCAGTACTTC

D: .
size: .
V: TRBV29-1
J: TRBJ2-5
CDR3: CSVMAGLRETQYF
DNA: TGCAGCGTTATGGCGGGGTTGCGAGAGACCCAGTACTTC

D: .
size: .
V: TRBV27
J: TRBJ2-1
CDR3: CASLPTVGNEQFF
DNA: TGTGCCAGCCTTCCTACTGTTGGCAATGAGCAGTTCTTC

D: .
size: .
V: TRBV7-2
J: TRBJ1-1
CDR3: CASSLVAAPTEAFF
DNA: TGTGCCAGCAGCTTGGTGGCAGCGCCCACTGAAGCTTTCTTT

D: TRBD2
size: once
V: TRBV9
J: TRBJ2-3
CDR3: CASSQPSGSTDTQYF
DNA: TGTGCCAGCAGCCAACCTAGCGGGAGCACAGATACGCAGTATTTT

D: .
size: .
V: TRBV11-1
J: TRBJ2-7
CDR3: CASSLSLASYEQYF
DNA: TGTGCCAGCAGCTTATCACTAGCAAGTTACGAGCAGTACTTC

D: TRBD1
size: .
V: TRBV19
J: TRBJ2-7
CDR3: CASSPGTAYEQYF
DNA: TGTGCCAGTAGCCCCGGGACAGCGTACGAGCAGTACTTC

D: .
size: .
V: TRBV9
J: TRBJ2-5
CDR3: CASSVGADFNQETQYF
DNA: TGTGCCAGCAGCGTAGGGGCGGACTTCAATCAAGAGACCCAGTACTTC

D: .
size: .
V: TRBV6-4
J: TRBJ2-2
CDR3: CASSERSSDGTGELFF
DNA: TGTGCCAGCAGTGAAAGGTCGAGTGATGGCACCGGGGAGCTGTTTTTT

D: .
size: .
V: TRBV6-5
J: TRBJ2-7
CDR3: CAAGPGSYEQYF
DNA: TGTGCCGCGGGTCCGGGCTCCTACGAGCAGTACTTC

D: TRBD1
size: .
V: TRBV10-1
J: TRBJ2-3
CDR3: CASSLGQGSDTQYF
DNA: TGCGCCAGCAGCCTGGGACAGGGCTCAGATACGCAGTATTTT

D: .
size: .
V: TRBV11-3
J: TRBJ2-7
CDR3: CASSLGSRDHEQYF
DNA: TGTGCCAGCAGCTTAGGGAGCAGGGACCACGAGCAGTACTTC

D: .
size: .
V: TRBV6-5
J: TRBJ1-1
CDR3: CAGSSGGPNTEAFF
DNA: TGTGCCGGCAGCTCCGGGGGCCCCAACACTGAAGCTTTCTTT

D: .
size: .
V: TRBV20-1
J: TRBJ2-1
CDR3: CSASGGRQFF
DNA: TGCAGTGCTAGTGGGGGACGCCAGTTCTTC

D: .
size: once
V: TRBV29-1
J: TRBJ1-1
CDR3: CSAPGTRNTEAFF
DNA: TGCAGCGCCCCCGGGACACGGAACACTGAAGCTTTCTTT

D: .
size: .
V: TRBV7-9
J: TRBJ1-4
CDR3: CASSRGGGGDEKLFF
DNA: TGTGCCAGCAGCCGTGGTGGGGGCGGGGATGAAAAACTGTTTTTT

D: .
size: .
V: TRBV25-1
J: TRBJ1-2
CDR3: CASSGLSTVGYTF
DNA: TGTGCCAGCAGTGGTTTATCGACAGTCGGCTACACCTTC

D: TRBD2
size: .
V: TRBV5-4
J: TRBJ2-3
CDR3: CASSPLAGGATDTQYF
DNA: TGTGCCAGCAGCCCTTTAGCGGGAGGGGCTACAGATACGCAGTATTTT

D: TRBD2
size: once
V: TRBV19
J: TRBJ2-3
CDR3: CATTLSGRPDTQYF
DNA: TGTGCCACCACCCTTAGCGGGAGGCCGGATACGCAGTATTTT

D: .
size: .
V: TRBV7-2
J: TRBJ2-5
CDR3: CASSVGQYQETQYF
DNA: TGTGCCAGCAGCGTCGGACAGTATCAAGAGACCCAGTACTTC

D: TRBD2
size: .
V: TRBV7-9
J: TRBJ2-1
CDR3: CASSSGLAGDEQFF
DNA: TGTGCCAGCAGCTCGGGACTAGCGGGAGATGAGCAGTTCTTC

D: TRBD2
size: .
V: TRBV28
J: TRBJ2-1
CDR3: CASSLLTLRGRAFRNEQFF
DNA: TGTGCCAGCAGTTTACTAACCTTACGAGGGAGGGCCTTTAGGAATGAGCAGTTCTTC

D: .
size: .
V: TRBV5-6
J: TRBJ2-7
CDR3: CASSLTGPTYEQYF
DNA: TGTGCCAGCAGCTTGACGGGACCAACCTACGAGCAGTACTTC

D: .
size: .
V: TRBV28
J: TRBJ2-7
CDR3: CASRNSYEQYF
DNA: TGTGCCAGCCGGAACTCCTACGAGCAGTACTTC